This T cell receptor beta chain was found in a study of tissue T cells after allogeneic stem cell transplantation. Using immunoSEQ multiplex PCR, the repertoire was profiled, and TCRdb retains in-frame clones only, with some absent. The sample contains 1,900 or so clones, around 42% of which appear only once. With 6 bases clipped from V and 0 bases from J, the junction kept 4 bases outside the gene matches. In germline, CDR1 is SGHSA, CDR2 FRNQAP. The CDR3 runs to 15 residues. To note about this clone: Any gene name here is a mouse gene name. Sequencing ends 1 residue short of the CDR3 end; the germline J gene provides the rest.

Documented time point: mouse harvest day 14 after allogeneic transplant. Tail vein injection delivered 10^7 T-cell-depleted bone marrow cells and 10^6 splenic CD5+ T cells. This clonotype originated in a female BALB/c mouse given C57BL/6 T cells with graft-versus-host disease after an allogeneic hematopoietic cell transplant. The genes are TRBV16 and TRBJ1-4; 7 nucleotides line up with TRBD1. The sample was lymph node tissue. CDR3 sequence: CASSSQGISNERLFF. The sequenced CDR3 bases are TGTGCAAGCAGTTCACAGGGGATTTCCAACGAAAGATTATTT.